This T cell receptor beta chain was documented in a study of blood T cell repertoires in COVID-19. Study-wide background: PBMCs, B-cell-depleted T cells, or T cells provided the cDNA or gDNA that made up the material.

In the source study's methods: The authors estimated nucleated cell counts from reference gene primer amplification. Clones were read by immunoSEQ multiplex PCR, and TCRdb kept only the in-frame ones, dropping some. D and trimming come from the DNA, and the V and J calls and clone size come from that table. The profile covers 200,000 to 250,000 clones, with approximately 83% appearing a single time and 3% to 4% taken by the ten largest. Germline V gene sequence: CDR1 MNHNY, CDR2 SVGAGI (reference sequence). The CDR3 is 14 amino acids. The V end was cut by 4 bases, the J end by 4 bases, with 13 bases between. Ages ranged from about 18 to 90 years, with residence in about two dozen US areas. Someone with COVID-19 had been met by exposed participants within 2 weeks before study entry.

The clonotype was recovered from a woman aged 40 to 50 who had been exposed to COVID-19. This sequence joins TRBV6-6 and TRBJ1-2; D ambiguous. Sequencing used PBMCs or T cells enriched from blood (not recorded which). The CDR3 bases are TGTGCCAGCAGTTTCGGGGAGAATTTCTATGGCTACACCTTC. This sequence encodes CASSFGENFYGYTF.